This T cell receptor (beta chain) was sequenced for a study of T cells after yellow fever vaccination. The junction had 6 bases not matched to a gene; V was cut back by 6 bases and J by 7 bases. The CDR3 is 13 amino acids. Each CDR3 protein is one row after TCRdb ran MiXCR on the 5' RACE reads. The sample consists of about 74,000 distinct CDR3 sequences, around 6.9% of them appearing once. This clonotype qualifies as medium-sized. The rearrangement uses TRBV12-3 or TRBV12-4 and TRBJ2-1; 7 nucleotides align to TRBD1. This sequence originates from a man between 18 and 29 years old who received the YFV17D yellow fever vaccine. Source: CD8+ T cells sorted from PBMCs, taken about 5 days after the first yellow fever vaccination. CDR3 nucleotide sequence: TGTGCCAGCAGACAGGGGATCGGGAATGAGCAGTTCTTC. It is translated as CASRQGIGNEQFF.